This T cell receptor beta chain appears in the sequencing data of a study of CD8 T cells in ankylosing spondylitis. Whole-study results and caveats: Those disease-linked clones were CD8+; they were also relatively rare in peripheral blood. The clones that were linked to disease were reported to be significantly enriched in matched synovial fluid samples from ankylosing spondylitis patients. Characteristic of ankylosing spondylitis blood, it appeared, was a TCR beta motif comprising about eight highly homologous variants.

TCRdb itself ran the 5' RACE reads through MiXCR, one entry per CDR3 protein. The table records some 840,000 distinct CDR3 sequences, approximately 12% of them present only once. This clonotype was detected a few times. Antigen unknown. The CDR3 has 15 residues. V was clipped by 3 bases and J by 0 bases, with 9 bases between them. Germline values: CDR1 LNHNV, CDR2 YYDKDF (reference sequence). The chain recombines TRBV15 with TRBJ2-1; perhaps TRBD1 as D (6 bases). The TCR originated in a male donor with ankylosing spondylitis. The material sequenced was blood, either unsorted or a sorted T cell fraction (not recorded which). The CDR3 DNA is TGTGCCACCAGCAGGGGACAAGTCTCCTACAATGAGCAGTTCTTC. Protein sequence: CATSRGQVSYNEQFF.